A selection of T cell receptor beta chains follows, all from one sample in a study of sequential checkpoint blockade in melanoma. Sequencing used immunoSEQ multiplex PCR; TCRdb keeps in-frame clones, though not all of them. The repertoire includes 3,500 to 4,500 clones, around 56% of them detected once, and around 73% sits in the top ten. The material sequenced was CD8+ T cells sorted from blood (inferred from file names), taken from a patient given nivolumab and ipilimumab in sequence. The receptor source for this set is a human donor with melanoma. Each CDR3 is given with its conserved first and last residue. D genes are given only for firm matches. The size field is filled for only some rows; it gives once, few, many or a size class.

>TRBJ1-1|-|-|TRBV27
TGTGCCAGCAGTCTTGGAGTAATGAACACTGAAGCTTTCTTT
CASSLGVMNTEAFF
>TRBJ1-1|-|few|TRBV6-8
TGTGCCAGCAGTCCCGTGGAGGGTCTGGGATCTGAAGCTTTCTTT
CASSPVEGLGSEAFF
>TRBJ2-2|TRBD2|few|TRBV4-2
TGTGCCAGCAGCCCACTAGCGGGGGACACCGGGGAGCTGTTTTTT
CASSPLAGDTGELFF
>TRBJ2-1|TRBD2|few|TRBV13
TGTGCCAGCAGCACGGGAGGAGGGTCCTACAATGAGCAGTTCTTC
CASSTGGGSYNEQFF
>TRBJ1-5|-|-|TRBV7-2
TGTGCCAGCAGCTTAGGTACAGATAGCAATCAGCCCCAGCATTTT
CASSLGTDSNQPQHF
>TRBJ2-5|TRBD1|-|TRBV19
TGTGCCAGTAGTATCCGGGACAGAGGGGAGACCCAGTACTTC
CASSIRDRGETQYF
>TRBJ2-7|-|-|TRBV7-7
TGTGCCAGCAGCTTAGACCCAGGTTACGAGCAGTACTTC
CASSLDPGYEQYF
>TRBJ2-2|-|few|TRBV11-3
TGTGCCAGCAGCTTAGTAGATAGCGCGAACACCGGGGAGCTGTTTTTT
CASSLVDSANTGELFF
>TRBJ2-7|TRBD2|-|TRBV6-5
TGTGCCAGCAGTTCTCTAGCGGGAAAAGCCTACGAGCAGTACTTC
CASSSLAGKAYEQYF
>TRBJ1-5|-|-|TRBV18
TGTGCCAGCTCACCACCCGGACAGCTCAATCAGCCCCAGCATTTT
CASSPPGQLNQPQHF
>TRBJ2-7|TRBD2|-|TRBV19
TGTGCCAGTAGTATTTTTAGCGGGGGTTCCTACGAGCAGTACTTC
CASSIFSGGSYEQYF
>TRBJ2-1|-|-|TRBV19
TGTGCCAGTAGTATCGAGTCCGGGGGAAAGGGGTACAATGAGCAGTTCTTC
CASSIESGGKGYNEQFF
>TRBJ2-3|TRBD2|-|TRBV7-9
TGTGCCAGCAGCTTAGTCAGCGGGGGAGTCTGGGATACGCAGTATTTT
CASSLVSGGVWDTQYF
>TRBJ2-7|-|-|TRBV27
TGTGCCAGCAGTTTATTAACGGGTTCCTACGAGCAGTACTTC
CASSLLTGSYEQYF
>TRBJ2-5|-|-|TRBV6-5
TGTGCCAGCAGTGAATGGGTTAGCCGAGAGACCCAGTACTTC
CASSEWVSRETQYF
>TRBJ2-1|TRBD2|few|TRBV9
TGTGCCAGCAGCGACGGGGGGGCAATGTACAATGAGCAGTTCTTC
CASSDGGAMYNEQFF
>TRBJ2-7|-|-|TRBV7-6
TGTGCCAGCAGCTACGCCCGGGGAACCGACGAGCAGTACTTC
CASSYARGTDEQYF
>TRBJ2-7|TRBD1|once|TRBV4-2
TGTGCCAGCAGCTTACTACAGGGGGCGCGGTACGAGCAGTACTTC
CASSLLQGARYEQYF
>TRBJ2-2|TRBD1|-|TRBV9
TGTGCCAGCAGCGAACAGGGGGCCGGCGGGGAGCTGTTTTTT
CASSEQGAGGELFF